These T cell receptor beta chains were read from a single sample in a study of shared clonotypes between healthy human individuals. Profiled with immunoSEQ multiplex PCR; TCRdb holds only in-frame clones, not every one. The sample lists 2 million to 3 million clones, 93% seen once, with roughly 0.36% in the top ten. The material sequenced was naive CD4+ T cells from PBMCs. These receptors came from a man aged 18 to 29 in good health. Some clones in this sample may be carry-over from other donors' samples. CDR3s leave out the opening cysteine and the closing phenylalanine or tryptophan.

>TRBJ2-1|TRBV19
ASISGTGVFSEQF
>TRBJ2-1|TRBV7-3
ASSVTGTNYNEQF
>TRBJ1-6|TRBV6-1
ASRKGGNYNSPLH
>TRBJ2-2|TRBV2
ASRDPNTGELF
>TRBJ2-7|TRBV20-1
SARIAGAF
>TRBJ2-7|TRBV27
ASSRGQGILYEQY
>TRBJ2-7|TRBV6-5
ASRTSGNSYEQY
>TRBJ2-6|TRBV7-6
ASRPDRDLSGANVLT
>TRBJ1-2|TRBV5-6
ASSLTASNYGYT
>TRBJ2-1|TRBV9
ASSVGTSGSYEQF
>TRBJ1-3|TRBV5-5
ASSFNPGQGGNTIY
>TRBJ2-7|TRBV5-4
ASSFGTSGYYEQY
>TRBJ2-7|TRBV10-1
ATSEGTGPYEQY
>TRBJ2-2|TRBV28
ASRAGTPTGELF
>TRBJ2-7|TRBV27
ASSLSVGAGSQLEQY
>TRBJ2-1|TRBV21-1
ASSKDRPGVSYNEQF
>TRBJ2-5|TRBV5-4
ASSLAGGPGETQY
>TRBJ2-7|TRBV7-9
ASSLGASSSYEQY
>TRBJ2-3|TRBV5-1
ASSVQGQGTDTQY
>TRBJ2-6|TRBV5-1
ASSPQGGANVLT
>TRBJ2-7|TRBV2
ASSGAYEQY
>TRBJ2-3|TRBV7-9
ASSSLTDTQY
>TRBJ2-7|TRBV15
ATRPSGTYEQY
>TRBJ2-1|TRBV5-4
ASSFLGSPYYNEQF
>TRBJ1-2|TRBV28
ASTQEYGYT
>TRBJ2-5|TRBV5-8
ASSTTKETQY
>TRBJ2-7|TRBV19
ASSPDRAYEQY
>TRBJ2-5|TRBV27
ASSLYGGRADETQY
>TRBJ2-7|TRBV6-5
ASSERTVGEQY
>TRBJ2-5|TRBV11-2
ASSLDRGLAGAETQY
>TRBJ1-1|TRBV6-6
ASSQDRATEAF
>TRBJ1-2|TRBV19
ASSIWGLRTGLNNYGYT
>TRBJ2-7|TRBV5-5
ASSWDPDLVEQY
>TRBJ1-3|TRBV28
ASKPGGSGGNTIY
>TRBJ1-1|TRBV7-9
ASRLQENTEAF
>TRBJ2-3|TRBV7-2
ASSPLSGTLTDTQY
>TRBJ2-6|TRBV19
ASSIVQGGLSGANVLT
>TRBJ1-4|TRBV7-2
ASSLALGGINEKLF
>TRBJ2-3|TRBV7-2
ASSHARDRVTDTQY
>TRBJ2-3|TRBV18
ASSPSGGPPDTQY
>TRBJ2-7|TRBV28
ASTSTGTLHEQY
>TRBJ2-5|TRBV7-9
ASSYTGRGETQY
>TRBJ2-7|TRBV7-3
ASSLGASYEQY
>TRBJ1-2|TRBV5-8
ASSLGRNYGYT
>TRBJ2-5|TRBV27
TEESTQY
>TRBJ1-2|TRBV4-2
ASSQDGTPRGGYT
>TRBJ1-2|TRBV2
ASNPGQGARSYT
>TRBJ2-5|TRBV12-5
ASGLGVGTQY
>TRBJ2-7|TRBV5-1
ASSGRDRGSYEQY
>TRBJ2-7|TRBV6-1
ASSARGTGNYEQY
>TRBJ2-5|TRBV10-3
AIRSPDSEETQY
>TRBJ1-1|TRBV5-4
ASSQGSEAF
>TRBJ2-3|TRBV7-9
ASSLWVGTGRDTQY